The sequence of this T cell receptor beta chain was determined in a study of shared clonotypes between healthy human individuals. All participating donors were Caucasian adults from Nashville, Tennessee. In germline, CDR1 is MNHNS, CDR2 SASEGT. V trimming: 8 bases; J trimming: 6 bases; junction bases outside the gene matches: 8. This CDR3 contains 14 residues. The method was immunoSEQ multiplex PCR; TCRdb's version includes in-frame clones alone and lacks a portion of them. This sample yields roughly 520,000 clones, of which 95% to 97% are seen a single time; about 0.06% belongs to the top ten. This chain uses TRBV6-1 with TRBJ1-3, with 9 bases that match TRBD1. The receptor was isolated from a woman aged 30 to 39 in good health. Sequenced sample: naive CD4+ T cells sorted from blood. Regarding subset: CD45RA+ positively selected. This CDR3 reads CASLSTGGKNTIYF. CDR3 coding DNA: TGTGCCAGCTTGTCGACAGGGGGAAAAAACACCATATATTTT.